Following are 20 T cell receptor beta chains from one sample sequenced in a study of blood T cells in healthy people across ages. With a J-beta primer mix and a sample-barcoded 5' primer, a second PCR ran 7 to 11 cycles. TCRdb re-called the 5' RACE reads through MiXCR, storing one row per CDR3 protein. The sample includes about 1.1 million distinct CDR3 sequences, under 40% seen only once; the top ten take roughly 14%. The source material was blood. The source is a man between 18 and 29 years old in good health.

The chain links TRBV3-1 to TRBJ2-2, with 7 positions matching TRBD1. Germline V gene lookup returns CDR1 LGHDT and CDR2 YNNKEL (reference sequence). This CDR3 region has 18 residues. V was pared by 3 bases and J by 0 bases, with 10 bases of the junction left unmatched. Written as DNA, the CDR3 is TGTGCCAGCAGCCAGATTAGTGAGGGGGCTGCGAACACCGGGGAGCTGTTTTTT. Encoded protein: CASSQISEGAANTGELFF.

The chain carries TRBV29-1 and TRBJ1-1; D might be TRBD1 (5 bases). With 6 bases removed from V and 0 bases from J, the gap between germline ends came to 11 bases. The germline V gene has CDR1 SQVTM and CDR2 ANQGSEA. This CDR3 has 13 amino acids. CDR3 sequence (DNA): TGCAGCGTCCTCAGGGTCATGAACACTGAAGCTTTCTTT. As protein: CSVLRVMNTEAFF. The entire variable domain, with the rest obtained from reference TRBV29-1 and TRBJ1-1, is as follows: SAVISQKPSRDICQRGTSLTIQCQVDSQVTMMFWYRQQPGQSLTLIATANQGSEATYESGFVIDKFPISRPNLTFSTLTVSNMSPEDSSIYLCSVLRVMNTEAFFGQGTRLTVV.

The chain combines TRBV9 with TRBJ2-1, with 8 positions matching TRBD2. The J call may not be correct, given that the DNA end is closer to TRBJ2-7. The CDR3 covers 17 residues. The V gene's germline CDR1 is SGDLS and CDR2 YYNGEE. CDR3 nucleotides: TGTGCCAGCAGCGTACGGGTAGCGGGGAGCTCCTACAATGAGCAGTACTTC. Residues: CASSVRVAGSSYNEQYF.

The CDR3, as DNA: TGCAGCGTTGAGGACAGAGATCTTCAAGAGACCCAGTACTTC. It codes for CSVEDRDLQETQYF. V is TRBV29-1 and J is TRBJ2-5; the D gene is possibly TRBD1 (6 bases). The V gene's germline CDR1 is SQVTM and CDR2 ANQGSEA. The CDR3 has 14 amino acids. V shed 3 bases and J shed 2 bases, with 13 bases lying between them.

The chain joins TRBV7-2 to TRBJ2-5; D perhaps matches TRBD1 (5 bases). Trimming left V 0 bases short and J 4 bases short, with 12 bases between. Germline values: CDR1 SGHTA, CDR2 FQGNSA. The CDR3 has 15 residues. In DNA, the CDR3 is TGTGCCAGCAGCTTAGCGCGACAGTCTATAGAGACCCAGTACTTC. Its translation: CASSLARQSIETQYF.

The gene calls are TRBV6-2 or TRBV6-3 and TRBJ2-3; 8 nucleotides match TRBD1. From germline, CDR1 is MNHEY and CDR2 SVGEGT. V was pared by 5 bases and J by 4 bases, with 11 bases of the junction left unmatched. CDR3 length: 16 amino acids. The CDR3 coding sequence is TGTGCCAGCAGTAATCCGGACAGGGTCCCGTCAGATACGCAGTATTTT. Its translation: CASSNPDRVPSDTQYF.

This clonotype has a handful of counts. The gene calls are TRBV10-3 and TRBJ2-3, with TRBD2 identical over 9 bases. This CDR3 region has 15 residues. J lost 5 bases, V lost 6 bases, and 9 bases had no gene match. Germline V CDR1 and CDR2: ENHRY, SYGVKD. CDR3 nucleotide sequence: TGTGCCATCAGGGGAGCGGGGGGCATAATAGATACGCAGTATTTT. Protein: CAIRGAGGIIDTQYF.

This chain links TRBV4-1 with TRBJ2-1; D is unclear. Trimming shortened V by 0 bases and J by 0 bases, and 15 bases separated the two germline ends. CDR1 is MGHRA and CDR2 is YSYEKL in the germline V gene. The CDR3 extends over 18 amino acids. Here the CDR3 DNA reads TGCGCCAGCAGCCAAGAAGGGCTCGATAGCAGCTCCTACAATGAGCAGTTCTTC. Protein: CASSQEGLDSSSYNEQFF.

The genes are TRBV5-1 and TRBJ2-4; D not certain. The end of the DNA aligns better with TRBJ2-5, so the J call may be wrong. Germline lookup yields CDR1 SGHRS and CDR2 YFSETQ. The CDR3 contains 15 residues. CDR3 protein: CASSSEQSSQETQYF. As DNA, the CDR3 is TGCGCCAGCAGCTCTGAACAGTCAAGTCAAGAGACCCAGTACTTC.

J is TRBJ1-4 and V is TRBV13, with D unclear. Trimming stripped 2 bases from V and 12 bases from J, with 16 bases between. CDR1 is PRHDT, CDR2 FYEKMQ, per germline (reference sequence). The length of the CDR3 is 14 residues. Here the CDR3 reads CASSLRRATEELFF. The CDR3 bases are TGTGCCAGCAGCTTACGGAGGGCGACCGAAGAACTGTTTTTT.

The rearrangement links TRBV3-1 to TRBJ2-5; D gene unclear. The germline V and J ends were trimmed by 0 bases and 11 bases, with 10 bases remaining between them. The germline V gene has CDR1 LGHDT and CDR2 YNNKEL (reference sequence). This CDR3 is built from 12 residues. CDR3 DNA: TGTGCCAGCAGCCAAGATCAAAGGGTGCAGTACTTC. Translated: CASSQDQRVQYF.

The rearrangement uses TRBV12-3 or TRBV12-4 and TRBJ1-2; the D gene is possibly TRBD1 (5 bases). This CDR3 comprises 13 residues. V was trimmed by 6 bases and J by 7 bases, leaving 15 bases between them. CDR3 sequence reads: CASSFSPGRGYTF. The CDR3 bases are TGTGCCAGCAGCTTCTCACCGGGACGTGGCTACACCTTC.

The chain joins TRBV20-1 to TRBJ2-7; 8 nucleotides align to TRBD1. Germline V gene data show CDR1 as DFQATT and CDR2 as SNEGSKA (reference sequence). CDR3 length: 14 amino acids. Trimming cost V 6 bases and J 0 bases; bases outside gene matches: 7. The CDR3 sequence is CSAPDRVSSYEQYF. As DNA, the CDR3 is TGCAGTGCACCGGACAGGGTGAGCTCCTACGAGCAGTACTTC.

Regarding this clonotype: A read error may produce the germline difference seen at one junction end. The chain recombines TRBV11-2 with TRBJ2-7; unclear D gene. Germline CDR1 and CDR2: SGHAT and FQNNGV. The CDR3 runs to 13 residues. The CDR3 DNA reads TGTGCCAGCAGCGTAGAGGCAGGTTGGGAGCAGTACTTC. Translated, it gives CASSVEAGWEQYF.

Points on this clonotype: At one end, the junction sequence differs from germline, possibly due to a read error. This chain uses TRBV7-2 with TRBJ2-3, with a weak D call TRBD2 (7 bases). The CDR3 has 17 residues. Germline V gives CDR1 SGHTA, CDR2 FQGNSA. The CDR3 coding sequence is TGTTCCAGCAGCCCTGGGCTGGGGCGGGGGCTCACAGATACGCAGTATTTT. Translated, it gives CSSSPGLGRGLTDTQYF.

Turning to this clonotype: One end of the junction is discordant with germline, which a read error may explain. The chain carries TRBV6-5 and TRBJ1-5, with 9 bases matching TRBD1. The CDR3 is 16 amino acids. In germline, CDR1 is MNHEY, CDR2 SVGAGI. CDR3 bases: TGTGCCTGCAGTCCCCTGGACAGGGGAGACAATCAGCCCCAGCATTTT. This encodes CACSPLDRGDNQPQHF.

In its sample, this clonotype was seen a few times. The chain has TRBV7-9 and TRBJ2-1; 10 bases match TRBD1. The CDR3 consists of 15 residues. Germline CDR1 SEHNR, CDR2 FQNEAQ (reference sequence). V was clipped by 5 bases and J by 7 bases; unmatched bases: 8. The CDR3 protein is CASSLDRGQVNEQFF. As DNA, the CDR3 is TGTGCCAGCAGCCTTGACAGGGGGCAGGTGAATGAGCAGTTCTTC.

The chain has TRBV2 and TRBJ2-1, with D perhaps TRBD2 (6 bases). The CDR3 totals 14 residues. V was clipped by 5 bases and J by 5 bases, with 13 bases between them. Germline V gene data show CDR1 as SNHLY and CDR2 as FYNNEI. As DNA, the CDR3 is TGTGCCAGCAGTCATGCGGGGACCCACAATGAGCAGTTCTTC. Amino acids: CASSHAGTHNEQFF.

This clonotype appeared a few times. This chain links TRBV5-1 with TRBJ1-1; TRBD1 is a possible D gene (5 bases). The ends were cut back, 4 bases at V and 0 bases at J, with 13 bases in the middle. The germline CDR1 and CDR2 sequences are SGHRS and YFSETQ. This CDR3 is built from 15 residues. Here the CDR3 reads CASSKGGRVNTEAFF. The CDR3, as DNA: TGCGCCAGCAGCAAGGGCGGCAGGGTGAACACTGAAGCTTTCTTT.

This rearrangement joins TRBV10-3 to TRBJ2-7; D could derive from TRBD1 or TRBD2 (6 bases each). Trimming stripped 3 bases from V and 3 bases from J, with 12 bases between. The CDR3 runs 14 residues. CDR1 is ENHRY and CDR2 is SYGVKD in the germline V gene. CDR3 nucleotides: TGTGCCATCAGTGACCTACAGGGAGGCTACGAGCAGTACTTC. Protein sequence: CAISDLQGGYEQYF.